The 23 T cell receptor beta chains listed next were all sequenced from one sample in a study of T cells in localized non-small cell lung cancer. The assay was immunoSEQ multiplex PCR, and TCRdb's table has in-frame clones only and misses some. The table shows about 11,000 clones, with roughly 82% occurring only once. Sequencing was performed on peripheral blood mononuclear cells, taken before any cancer treatment. The receptor set was obtained from a female donor older than 55 with stage II lung adenocarcinoma.

The chain uses TRBV10-3 and TRBJ1-3, with 9 bases that match TRBD1. The germline CDR1 and CDR2 sequences are ENHRY and SYGVKD. With 5 bases clipped from V and 4 bases from J, the junction kept 9 bases outside the gene matches. The CDR3 runs 16 residues. The CDR3 DNA is TGTGCCATCAGTCGACAACAGGGGGCGCGGGGAAACACCATATATTTT. Its protein is CAISRQQGARGNTIYF.

J is TRBJ2-7 and V is TRBV19; D possibly matches TRBD1 or TRBD2 (6 bases each). Germline assignment: CDR1 LNHDA and CDR2 SQIVND (reference sequence). V dropped 5 bases and J dropped 7 bases, with 21 bases sitting between them. The CDR3 runs to 15 residues. DNA of the CDR3: TGTGCCAGTAGTCCCCGGACAGATGGGGAGGTGGAGCAGTACTTC. This codes for CASSPRTDGEVEQYF.

V is TRBV5-5 and J is TRBJ2-2, with D unresolved. This CDR3 is built from 15 residues. The V gene's germline CDR1 is SGHKS and CDR2 YYEKEE (reference sequence). Trimming left V 1 base short and J 0 bases short, with 7 bases between. CDR3 in amino acids: CASSLLGSNTGELFF. CDR3 nucleotide sequence: TGTGCCAGCAGCTTGCTCGGATCGAACACCGGGGAGCTGTTTTTT.

The rearrangement links TRBV5-6 to TRBJ2-5, with TRBD2 matching over 14 bases. Unmatched junction bases numbered 6, after V lost 3 bases and J lost 5 bases. Germline CDR1 reads SGHDT; CDR2 reads YYEEEE. This CDR3 spans 16 amino acids. CDR3 region: CASSWGTSGSYETQYF. The CDR3 coding sequence is TGTGCCAGCAGCTGGGGGACTAGCGGGAGTTATGAGACCCAGTACTTC.

In its sample, this clone was seen once. This sequence joins TRBV5-1 and TRBJ2-7; 9 bases fit TRBD2. The ends lost 3 bases at V and 7 bases at J; junction bases unmatched: 17. CDR1 and CDR2 (germline): SGHRS, YFSETQ. The CDR3 consists of 17 residues. CDR3 sequence (DNA): TGCGCCAGCAGCTCCCAGCCCGCTGTAGCGGGGGTGGGGGAGCAGTACTTC. Translated: CASSSQPAVAGVGEQYF.

The chain links TRBV10-3 to TRBJ1-1, with D possibly matching TRBD1 (6 bases). Germline values: CDR1 ENHRY, CDR2 SYGVKD. V shed 6 bases and J shed 0 bases, with 11 bases lying between them. The CDR3 has 14 amino acids. This CDR3 reads CAISTGLLNTEAFF. In DNA, the CDR3 is TGTGCCATCAGCACAGGGCTACTGAACACTGAAGCTTTCTTT.

The chain employs TRBV6-5 and TRBJ1-3; D is unresolved. This CDR3 spans 14 amino acids. Germline V gives CDR1 MNHEY, CDR2 SVGAGI. V was trimmed by 3 bases and J by 2 bases, leaving 8 bases between them. Written as DNA, the CDR3 is TGTGCCAGCAGTTATGGGAGGGCTGGAAACACCATATATTTT. Its protein product is CASSYGRAGNTIYF.

The chain uses TRBV2 and TRBJ1-2; tentative D call: TRBD1 (5 bases). This CDR3 is 14 amino acids long. From germline, CDR1 is SNHLY and CDR2 FYNNEI. Between the trimmed V and J ends, which lost 9 bases and 3 bases, there was a span of 17 bases. DNA for the CDR3: TGTGCCAGTCTCCTTCAGACGGGACACTATGGCTACACCTTC. Encoded protein: CASLLQTGHYGYTF.

This chain uses TRBV5-4 with TRBJ2-2; the D call may be TRBD1 or TRBD2 (5 bases each). The V gene lost 4 bases and the J gene lost 7 bases, with 11 bases spanning the gap. CDR1 and CDR2 from the germline V gene are SGHNT and YYREEE (reference sequence). The CDR3 is 13 amino acids. CDR3 in amino acids: CASSEGSVGELFF. As DNA, the CDR3 is TGTGCCAGCAGCGAGGGGAGTGTCGGGGAGCTGTTTTTT.

The chain links TRBV18 to TRBJ1-1, with a possible D match to TRBD1 (5 bases). This CDR3 contains 12 residues. Per germline, CDR1 KGHSH and CDR2 LQKENI. The ends were cut back, 5 bases at V and 7 bases at J, with 11 bases in the middle. CDR3 region: CASSIPQGEAFF. Here the CDR3 DNA reads TGTGCCAGCTCAATTCCGCAGGGTGAAGCTTTCTTT.

The chain combines TRBV28 with TRBJ2-3; D gene uncertain. CDR1 MDHEN and CDR2 SYDVKM come from the germline V gene. This CDR3 has 12 residues. Trimming took off 4 bases at V and 3 bases at J, with 5 bases between the two ends. The CDR3, as DNA: TGTGCCAGCAGTTCAACAACAGATACGCAGTATTTT. Encoded protein: CASSSTTDTQYF.

The chain carries TRBV11-3 and TRBJ2-5, with 9 bases that match TRBD1. Germline CDR1 reads SGHNT; CDR2 reads YENEEA. With V trimmed by 4 bases and J by 4 bases, 4 bases remained unmatched. The CDR3 runs to 14 residues. CDR3 amino acids: CASSSTGGRETQYF. CDR3 DNA sequence: TGTGCCAGCAGCTCTACAGGGGGCAGAGAGACCCAGTACTTC.

The chain joins TRBV7-8 to TRBJ2-1, with D uncertain. The germline V gene has CDR1 SGHVS and CDR2 FQNEAQ. Trimming stripped 4 bases from V and 5 bases from J, with 18 bases between. The CDR3 contains 16 residues. The CDR3 DNA sequence: TGTGCCAGCAGCTCGCCTAGACGGAACATAGACAATGAGCAGTTCTTC. Translating gives CASSSPRRNIDNEQFF.

The chain links TRBV7-6 to TRBJ1-4; D unclear. CDR1 is SGHVS and CDR2 is FNYEAQ in the germline V gene. The V end lost 5 bases, the J end lost 8 bases, and 21 bases lay between the germline ends. The CDR3 is made up of 16 amino acids. As DNA, the CDR3 is TGTGCCAGCAGCCGCACATTTGGGGTAAATAAAGAAAAACTGTTTTTT. This gives the protein CASSRTFGVNKEKLFF.

This clone was detected a few times. The rearrangement joins TRBV28 to TRBJ2-2; perhaps TRBD1 as D (5 bases). Germline CDR1 and CDR2: MDHEN and SYDVKM. This CDR3 region has 17 residues. The germline V and J ends were trimmed by 5 bases and 0 bases, with 16 bases remaining between them. CDR3 coding DNA: TGTGCCAGCAGTCATCGCAGGGATTTGTCGAACACCGGGGAGCTGTTTTTT. Its protein is CASSHRRDLSNTGELFF.

The CDR3 coding sequence is TGTGCCAGCAGTGTTGGGACAGTCGAAAATGAAAAACTGTTTTTT. Translation: CASSVGTVENEKLFF. The chain combines TRBV6-5 with TRBJ1-4, with 7 bases lining up with TRBD1. The J segment lost 5 bases and the V segment lost 5 bases, leaving 8 bases of the junction unmatched. Germline V gene sequence: CDR1 MNHEY, CDR2 SVGAGI. The CDR3 runs to 15 residues.

The V call is TRBV28, the J call TRBJ2-1; TRBD1 matches 8 bases. V was pared by 6 bases and J by 6 bases, with 10 bases of the junction left unmatched. There are 15 residues in the CDR3. Germline assignment: CDR1 MDHEN and CDR2 SYDVKM. CDR3 sequence reads: CASRVLYRGFNEQFF. CDR3 bases: TGTGCCAGCAGAGTACTTTACAGGGGGTTCAATGAGCAGTTCTTC.

The chain has TRBV11-2 and TRBJ2-3; D tentatively reads TRBD1 or TRBD2 (5 bases each). The CDR3 loop spans 13 amino acids. Germline V gives CDR1 SGHAT, CDR2 FQNNGV. V lost 7 bases and J 10 bases, leaving 18 bases between the germline ends. This chain's CDR3 is CASTPLPEGPQYF. DNA of the CDR3: TGTGCCAGCACCCCACTTCCCGAGGGGCCGCAGTATTTT.

The chain has TRBV5-6 and TRBJ2-1; TRBD1 agrees at 10 bases. Germline CDR1 reads SGHDT; CDR2 reads YYEEEE. V shed 4 bases and J 7 bases; nucleotides not matched to a gene: 8. This CDR3 has 15 amino acids. Here the CDR3 reads CASSNRDRGPNEQFF. CDR3 nucleotides: TGTGCCAGCAGCAACCGGGACAGGGGTCCGAATGAGCAGTTCTTC. The full variable domain, its missing parts supplied by reference TRBV5-6 and TRBJ2-1, is DAGVTQSPTHLIKTRGQQVTLRCSPKSGHDTVSWYQQALGQGPQFIFQYYEEEERQRGNFPDRFSGHQFPNYSSELNVNALLLGDSALYLCASSNRDRGPNEQFFGPGTRLTVL.

This sequence joins TRBV2 and TRBJ2-6; the D is unclear. In germline, CDR1 is SNHLY, CDR2 FYNNEI. Trimming removed 8 bases at V and 10 bases at J, with 12 bases between. CDR3 length: 12 residues. CDR3 in DNA: TGTGCCAGCTCTTGGGCCCGAAACGTCCTGACTTTC. It encodes CASSWARNVLTF.

J is TRBJ1-3 and V is TRBV4-1; possible D gene TRBD1, 5 bases. In germline, CDR1 is MGHRA, CDR2 YSYEKL. This CDR3 region has 17 residues. The V end lost 3 bases, the J end lost 8 bases, and 23 bases lay between the germline ends. The CDR3 DNA sequence: TGCGCCAGCAGCCAGTTTGGAGGGACGGTAAAAGGGGACACCATATATTTT. Residues: CASSQFGGTVKGDTIYF.

The chain joins TRBV19 to TRBJ1-2; 11 bases match TRBD1. The V gene's germline CDR1 is LNHDA and CDR2 SQIVND (reference sequence). The CDR3 extends over 17 amino acids. V lost 5 bases and J lost 2; bases outside the gene matches: 10. CDR3 sequence: CASSPDRGRGLNYGYTF. The CDR3 DNA is TGTGCCAGTAGTCCGGACAGGGGGCGCGGGCTGAACTATGGCTACACCTTC.

The chain joins TRBV7-3 to TRBJ2-3; 8 bases agree with TRBD1. In germline, CDR1 is SGHTA, CDR2 FQGTGA. Trimming cost V 6 bases and J 7 bases; bases outside gene matches: 12. The CDR3 totals 15 residues. CDR3 bases: TGTGCCAGCAGTCGCCAACAGGGGGGCGAGAATACGCAGTATTTT. This sequence encodes CASSRQQGGENTQYF.